This entry lists 10 T cell receptor beta chains sequenced from one sample in a study of cytomegalovirus exposure and HLA in healthy donors. The PCR contained 60 Vbeta and 13 Jbeta primers. Using immunoSEQ multiplex PCR, the repertoire was profiled, and TCRdb retains in-frame clones only, with some absent. Altogether roughly 130,000 clones are present, over 8% being singletons, with the ten largest covering about 5.5%. Sequenced sample: PBMCs. The receptors originated from a man aged 35 to 55 in good health and CMV-seronegative.

The CDR3 loop reads CASSFPGGRAETQYF. Here the CDR3 DNA reads TGTGCCAGCAGCTTTCCCGGGGGGCGGGCTGAGACCCAGTACTTC. The gene calls are TRBV5-4 and TRBJ2-5; a possible D gene is TRBD2 (7 bases). The CDR3 sequence is 15 residues long. Trimming shortened V by 2 bases and J by 5 bases, and 16 bases separated the two germline ends. Germline lookup yields CDR1 SGHNT and CDR2 YYREEE (reference sequence). Looking up the rest from reference TRBV5-4 and TRBJ2-5 gives the full variable domain: ETGVTQSPTHLIKTRGQQVTLRCSSQSGHNTVSWYQQALGQGPQFIFQYYREEENGRGNFPPRFSGLQFPNYSSELNVNALELDDSALYLCASSFPGGRAETQYFGPGTRLLVL.

This clone was counted a few times. V is TRBV15 and J is TRBJ1-5, with 8 nucleotides matching TRBD1. V lost 3 bases, J lost 6 bases, and 7 bases stayed unmatched. CDR3 length: 15 amino acids. Germline assignment: CDR1 LNHNV and CDR2 YYDKDF (reference sequence). CDR3 sequence reads: CATSSLADRVQPQHF. CDR3 bases: TGTGCCACCAGCAGTCTCGCGGACAGGGTTCAGCCCCAGCATTTT.

This chain uses TRBV9 with TRBJ2-1; 11 bases map to TRBD2. Germline CDR1 SGDLS, CDR2 YYNGEE. The V and J ends lost 4 bases and 3 bases, in that order; junction bases with no gene match: 9. The CDR3 runs to 17 residues. As DNA, the CDR3 is TGTGCCAGCAGCCCTTCGATTAGCGGGGGGGTCTACAATGAGCAGTTCTTC. Translation gives CASSPSISGGVYNEQFF.

This clone was recorded a few times. This chain uses TRBV6-6 with TRBJ2-1, with D possibly TRBD2 on 5 matching bases. This CDR3 is 12 amino acids long. V was shortened by 5 bases and J by 7 bases, with 9 bases between the two germline ends. The germline CDR1 and CDR2 sequences are MNHNY and SVGAGI (reference sequence). The CDR3 DNA reads TGTGCCAGCAGTCCGACGGGGAATGAGCAGTTCTTC. It yields the protein CASSPTGNEQFF.

The rearrangement joins TRBV15 to TRBJ2-2, with D tentatively TRBD2 (6 bases). Trimming removed 9 bases from V and 5 bases from J, with 16 bases in between. The germline V gene has CDR1 LNHNV and CDR2 YYDKDF (reference sequence). The CDR3 spans 14 residues. CDR3 sequence (DNA): TGTGCCACGGGGTTGGGGCGGGATACCGGGGAGCTGTTTTTT. It encodes CATGLGRDTGELFF.

The chain links TRBV9 to TRBJ2-7, with D tentatively TRBD2 (6 bases). Germline V gene sequence: CDR1 SGDLS, CDR2 YYNGEE. V was cut by 4 bases and J by 2 bases, with 13 bases left in between. CDR3 length equals 14 residues. The CDR3: CASSPRDATYEQYF. The CDR3 DNA reads as TGTGCCAGCAGCCCGCGGGACGCTACCTACGAGCAGTACTTC.

CDR3 residues: CASSLGNRGQETQYF. The CDR3 DNA is TGTGCCAGCAGCTTAGGGAACAGGGGGCAAGAGACCCAGTACTTC. The chain couples TRBV7-6 to TRBJ2-5; TRBD1 matches 8 bases. The CDR3 has 15 amino acids. Germline CDR1 reads SGHVS; CDR2 reads FNYEAQ. Unmatched junction bases numbered 3, after V lost 1 base and J lost 2 bases.

The chain joins TRBV27 to TRBJ2-6, with a weak D call TRBD1 (5 bases). Deletions cut 7 bases from V and 0 bases from J, with 19 bases between. Germline CDR1 MNHEY, CDR2 SMNVEV (reference sequence). This CDR3 comprises 18 residues. The CDR3 DNA sequence: TGTGCCAGCAAGTGGAACTCGGACATGGACTCTGGGGCCAACGTCCTGACTTTC. This codes for CASKWNSDMDSGANVLTF.

This chain connects TRBV7-3 to TRBJ1-2; unclear D gene. Trimming took off 2 bases at V and 0 bases at J, with 4 bases between the two ends. Germline V gene data show CDR1 as SGHTA and CDR2 as FQGTGA. The CDR3 is 13 residues long. The CDR3 is CASSLGPNYGYTF. The DNA for the CDR3 is TGTGCCAGCAGCTTAGGGCCTAACTATGGCTACACCTTC. The full variable domain, in which reference TRBV7-3 and TRBJ1-2 provide the parts outside the CDR3, is GAGVSQTPSNKVTEKGKYVELRCDPISGHTALYWYRQSLGQGPEFLIYFQGTGAADDSGLPNDRFFAVRPEGSVSTLKIQRTERGDSAVYLCASSLGPNYGYTFGSGTRLTVV.

This chain connects TRBV7-9 to TRBJ1-2; TRBD1 agrees at 8 bases. The trim removed 4 bases at V and 4 bases at J, leaving 8 bases unmatched. The CDR3 is made up of 15 amino acids. From germline, CDR1 is SEHNR and CDR2 FQNEAQ (reference sequence). In DNA, the CDR3 is TGTGCCAGCAGCTATACAGGGGGTAGTGTCTATGGCTACACCTTC. The encoded protein is CASSYTGGSVYGYTF. The complete variable domain, with remaining parts taken from reference TRBV7-9 and TRBJ1-2, reads DTGVSQNPRHKITKRGQNVTFRCDPISEHNRLYWYRQTLGQGPEFLTYFQNEAQLEKSRLLSDRFSAERPKGSFSTLEIQRTEQGDSAMYLCASSYTGGSVYGYTFGSGTRLTVV.